This T cell receptor (beta chain) was found in a study of regulatory T cells in long-lasting Graves disease. This clonotype was observed at least ten times. Specified time point: newly diagnosed GD, antithyroid drugs for less than 3 months. Making the TCR library involved RNA that had been extracted from PBMCs. Trimming took off 2 bases at V and 9 bases at J, with 14 bases between the two ends. The CDR3 consists of 14 residues. Germline V gives CDR1 MDHEN, CDR2 SYDVKM. CDR3 regions were amplified by Arm-PCR using iRepertoire HTBI primers to build TCR beta libraries. TCRdb re-called the multiplex PCR reads with MiXCR, one entry per CDR3 protein. The sample shows about 620,000 distinct CDR3 sequences, less than 20% of them seen only once. The data also belong to a second study, concerning T cells in Graves' hyperthyroidism and ophthalmopathy.

The sequence was obtained from a woman aged 25 to 39 with Graves disease. The sequencing here drew on peripheral blood mononuclear cells (PBMCs), taken at new diagnosis, from a patient treated with antithyroid drugs. The rearrangement uses TRBV28 and TRBJ1-5; D not certain. CDR3 protein: CASSLGQELRPQHF. In DNA form, the CDR3 reads TGTGCCAGCAGTTTAGGGCAGGAACTCCGGCCCCAGCATTTT.